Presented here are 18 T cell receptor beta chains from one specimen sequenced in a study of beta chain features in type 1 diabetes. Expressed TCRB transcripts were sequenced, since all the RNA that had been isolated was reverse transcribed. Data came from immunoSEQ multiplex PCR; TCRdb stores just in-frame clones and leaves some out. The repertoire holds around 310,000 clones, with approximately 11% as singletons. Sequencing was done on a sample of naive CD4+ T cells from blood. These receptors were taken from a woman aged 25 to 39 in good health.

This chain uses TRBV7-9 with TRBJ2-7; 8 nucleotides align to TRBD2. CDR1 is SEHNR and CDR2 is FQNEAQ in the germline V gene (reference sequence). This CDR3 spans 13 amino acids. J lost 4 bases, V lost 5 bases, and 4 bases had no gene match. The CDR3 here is CASSQGTRYEQYF. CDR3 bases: TGTGCCAGCAGCCAGGGGACTAGATACGAGCAGTACTTC.

As DNA, the CDR3 is TGTGCCAGCAGCCAAGCCCGGACAGGATTTGACTATGGCTACACCTTC. It is translated as CASSQARTGFDYGYTF. The V and J genes are TRBV14 and TRBJ1-2; 7 bases agree with TRBD1. The junction had 8 bases not matched to a gene; V was cut back by 1 base and J by 3 bases. The CDR3 sequence is 16 residues long. Germline lookup yields CDR1 SGHDN and CDR2 FVKESK.

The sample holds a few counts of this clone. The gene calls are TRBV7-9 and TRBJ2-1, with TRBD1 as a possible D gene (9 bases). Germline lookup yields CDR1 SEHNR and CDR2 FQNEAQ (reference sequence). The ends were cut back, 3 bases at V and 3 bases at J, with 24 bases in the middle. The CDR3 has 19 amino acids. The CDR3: CASSLGTGGMAGGYNEQFF. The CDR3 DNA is TGTGCCAGCAGCTTGGGTACAGGGGGCATGGCGGGAGGCTACAATGAGCAGTTCTTC.

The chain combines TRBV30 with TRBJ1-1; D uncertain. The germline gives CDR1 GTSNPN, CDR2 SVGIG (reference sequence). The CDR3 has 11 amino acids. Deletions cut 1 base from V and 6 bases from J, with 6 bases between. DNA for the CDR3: TGTGCCTGGAGTGGAACAGCTGAAGCTTTCTTT. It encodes CAWSGTAEAFF.

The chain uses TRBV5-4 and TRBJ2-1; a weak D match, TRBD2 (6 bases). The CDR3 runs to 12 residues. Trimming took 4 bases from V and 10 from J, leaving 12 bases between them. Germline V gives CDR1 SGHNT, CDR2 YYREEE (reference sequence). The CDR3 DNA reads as TGTGCCAGCAGCCATAGCGGACGGGAGCAGTTCTTC. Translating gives CASSHSGREQFF.

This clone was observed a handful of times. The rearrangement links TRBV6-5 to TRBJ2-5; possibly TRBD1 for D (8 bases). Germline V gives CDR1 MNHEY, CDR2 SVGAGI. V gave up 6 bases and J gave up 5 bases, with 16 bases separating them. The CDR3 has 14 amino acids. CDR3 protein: CASRPGQGGETQYF. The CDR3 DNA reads TGTGCCAGCAGACCCGGACAGGGAGGGGAGACCCAGTACTTC.

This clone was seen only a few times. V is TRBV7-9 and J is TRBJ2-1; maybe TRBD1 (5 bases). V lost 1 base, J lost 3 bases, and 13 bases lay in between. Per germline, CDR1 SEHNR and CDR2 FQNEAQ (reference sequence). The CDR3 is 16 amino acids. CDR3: CASSLEVRALYNEQFF. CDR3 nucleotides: TGTGCCAGCAGCTTAGAAGTCAGGGCCCTCTACAATGAGCAGTTCTTC.

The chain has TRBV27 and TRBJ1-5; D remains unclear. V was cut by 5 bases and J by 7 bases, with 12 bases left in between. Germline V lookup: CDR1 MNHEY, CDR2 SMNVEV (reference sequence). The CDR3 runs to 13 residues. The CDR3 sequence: CASSPWPRQPQHF. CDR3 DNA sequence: TGTGCCAGCAGTCCCTGGCCGAGGCAGCCCCAGCATTTT.

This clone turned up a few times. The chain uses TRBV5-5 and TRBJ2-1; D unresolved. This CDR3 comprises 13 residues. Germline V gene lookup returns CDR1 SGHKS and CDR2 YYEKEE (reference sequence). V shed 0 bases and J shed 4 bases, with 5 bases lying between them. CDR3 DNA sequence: TGTGCCAGCAGCTTGGGCCAGTACAATGAGCAGTTCTTC. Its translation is CASSLGQYNEQFF.

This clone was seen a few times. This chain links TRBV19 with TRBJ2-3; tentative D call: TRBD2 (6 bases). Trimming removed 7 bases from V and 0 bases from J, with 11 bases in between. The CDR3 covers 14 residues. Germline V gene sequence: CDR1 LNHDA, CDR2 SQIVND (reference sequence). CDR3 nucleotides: TGTGCCAGTACTGGCGGGGCTAGCACAGATACGCAGTATTTT. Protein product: CASTGGASTDTQYF.

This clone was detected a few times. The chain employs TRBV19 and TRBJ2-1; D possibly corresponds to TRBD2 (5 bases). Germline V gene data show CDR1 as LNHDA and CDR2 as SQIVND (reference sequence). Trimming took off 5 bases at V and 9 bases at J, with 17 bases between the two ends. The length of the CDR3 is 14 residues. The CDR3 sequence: CASSDRGVPGEQFF. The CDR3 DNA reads TGTGCCAGTAGTGATCGGGGAGTACCGGGTGAGCAGTTCTTC.

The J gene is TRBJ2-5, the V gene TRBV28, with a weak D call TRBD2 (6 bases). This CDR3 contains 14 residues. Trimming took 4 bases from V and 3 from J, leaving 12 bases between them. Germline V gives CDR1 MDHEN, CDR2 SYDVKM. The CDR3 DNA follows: TGTGCCAGCAGTTCGGCGGCTAGCGAAGAGACCCAGTACTTC. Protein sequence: CASSSAASEETQYF. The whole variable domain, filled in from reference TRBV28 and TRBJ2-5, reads DVKVTQSSRYLVKRTGEKVFLECVQDMDHENMFWYRQDPGLGLRLIYFSYDVKMKEKGDIPEGYSVSREKKERFSLILESASTNQTSMYLCASSSAASEETQYFGPGTRLLVL.

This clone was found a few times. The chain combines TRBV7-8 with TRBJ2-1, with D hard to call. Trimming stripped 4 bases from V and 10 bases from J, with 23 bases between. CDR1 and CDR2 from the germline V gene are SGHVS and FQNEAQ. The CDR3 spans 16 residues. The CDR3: CASSSTTPPALREQFF. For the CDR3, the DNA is TGTGCCAGCAGCTCCACGACTCCCCCCGCTCTGCGAGAGCAGTTCTTC.

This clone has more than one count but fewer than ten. CDR3 bases: TGTGCCAGCAGTTACTCGACAGTTACAAATGAGCAGTTCTTC. It is translated as CASSYSTVTNEQFF. The chain recombines TRBV6-5 with TRBJ2-1; tentatively, D is TRBD1 (5 bases). V lost 0 bases, J lost 7 bases, and 10 bases lay in between. The CDR3 has 14 residues. The V gene's germline CDR1 is MNHEY and CDR2 SVGAGI.

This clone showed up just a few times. For the CDR3, the DNA is TGTGCCAGCAGTCACAGGGGCCTAGAGACCCAGTACTTC. Its translation: CASSHRGLETQYF. The chain links TRBV27 to TRBJ2-5; 7 nucleotides line up with TRBD1. The CDR3 consists of 13 residues. Per germline, CDR1 MNHEY and CDR2 SMNVEV (reference sequence). The ends lost 5 bases at V and 4 bases at J; junction bases unmatched: 4.

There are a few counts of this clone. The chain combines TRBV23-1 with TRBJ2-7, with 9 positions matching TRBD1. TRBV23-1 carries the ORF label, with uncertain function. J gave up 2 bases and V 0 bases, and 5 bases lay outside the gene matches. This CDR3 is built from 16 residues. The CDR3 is CASSQSTRQGAYEQYF. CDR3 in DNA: TGCGCCAGCAGTCAATCCACCAGACAGGGGGCCTACGAGCAGTACTTC.

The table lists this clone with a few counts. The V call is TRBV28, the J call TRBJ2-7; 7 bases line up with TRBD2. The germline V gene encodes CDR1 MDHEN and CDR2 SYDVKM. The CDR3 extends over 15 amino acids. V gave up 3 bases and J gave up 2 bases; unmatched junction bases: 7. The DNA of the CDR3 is TGTGCCAGCAGTTTGTTTGGGAGGGGCGCCTACGAGCAGTACTTC. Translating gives CASSLFGRGAYEQYF.

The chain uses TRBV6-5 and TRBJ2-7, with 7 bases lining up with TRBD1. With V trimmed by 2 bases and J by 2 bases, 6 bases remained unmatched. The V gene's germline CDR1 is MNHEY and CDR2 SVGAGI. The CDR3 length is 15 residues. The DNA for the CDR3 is TGTGCCAGCAGTTACACCTACAGGGGAACCTACGAGCAGTACTTC. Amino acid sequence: CASSYTYRGTYEQYF.